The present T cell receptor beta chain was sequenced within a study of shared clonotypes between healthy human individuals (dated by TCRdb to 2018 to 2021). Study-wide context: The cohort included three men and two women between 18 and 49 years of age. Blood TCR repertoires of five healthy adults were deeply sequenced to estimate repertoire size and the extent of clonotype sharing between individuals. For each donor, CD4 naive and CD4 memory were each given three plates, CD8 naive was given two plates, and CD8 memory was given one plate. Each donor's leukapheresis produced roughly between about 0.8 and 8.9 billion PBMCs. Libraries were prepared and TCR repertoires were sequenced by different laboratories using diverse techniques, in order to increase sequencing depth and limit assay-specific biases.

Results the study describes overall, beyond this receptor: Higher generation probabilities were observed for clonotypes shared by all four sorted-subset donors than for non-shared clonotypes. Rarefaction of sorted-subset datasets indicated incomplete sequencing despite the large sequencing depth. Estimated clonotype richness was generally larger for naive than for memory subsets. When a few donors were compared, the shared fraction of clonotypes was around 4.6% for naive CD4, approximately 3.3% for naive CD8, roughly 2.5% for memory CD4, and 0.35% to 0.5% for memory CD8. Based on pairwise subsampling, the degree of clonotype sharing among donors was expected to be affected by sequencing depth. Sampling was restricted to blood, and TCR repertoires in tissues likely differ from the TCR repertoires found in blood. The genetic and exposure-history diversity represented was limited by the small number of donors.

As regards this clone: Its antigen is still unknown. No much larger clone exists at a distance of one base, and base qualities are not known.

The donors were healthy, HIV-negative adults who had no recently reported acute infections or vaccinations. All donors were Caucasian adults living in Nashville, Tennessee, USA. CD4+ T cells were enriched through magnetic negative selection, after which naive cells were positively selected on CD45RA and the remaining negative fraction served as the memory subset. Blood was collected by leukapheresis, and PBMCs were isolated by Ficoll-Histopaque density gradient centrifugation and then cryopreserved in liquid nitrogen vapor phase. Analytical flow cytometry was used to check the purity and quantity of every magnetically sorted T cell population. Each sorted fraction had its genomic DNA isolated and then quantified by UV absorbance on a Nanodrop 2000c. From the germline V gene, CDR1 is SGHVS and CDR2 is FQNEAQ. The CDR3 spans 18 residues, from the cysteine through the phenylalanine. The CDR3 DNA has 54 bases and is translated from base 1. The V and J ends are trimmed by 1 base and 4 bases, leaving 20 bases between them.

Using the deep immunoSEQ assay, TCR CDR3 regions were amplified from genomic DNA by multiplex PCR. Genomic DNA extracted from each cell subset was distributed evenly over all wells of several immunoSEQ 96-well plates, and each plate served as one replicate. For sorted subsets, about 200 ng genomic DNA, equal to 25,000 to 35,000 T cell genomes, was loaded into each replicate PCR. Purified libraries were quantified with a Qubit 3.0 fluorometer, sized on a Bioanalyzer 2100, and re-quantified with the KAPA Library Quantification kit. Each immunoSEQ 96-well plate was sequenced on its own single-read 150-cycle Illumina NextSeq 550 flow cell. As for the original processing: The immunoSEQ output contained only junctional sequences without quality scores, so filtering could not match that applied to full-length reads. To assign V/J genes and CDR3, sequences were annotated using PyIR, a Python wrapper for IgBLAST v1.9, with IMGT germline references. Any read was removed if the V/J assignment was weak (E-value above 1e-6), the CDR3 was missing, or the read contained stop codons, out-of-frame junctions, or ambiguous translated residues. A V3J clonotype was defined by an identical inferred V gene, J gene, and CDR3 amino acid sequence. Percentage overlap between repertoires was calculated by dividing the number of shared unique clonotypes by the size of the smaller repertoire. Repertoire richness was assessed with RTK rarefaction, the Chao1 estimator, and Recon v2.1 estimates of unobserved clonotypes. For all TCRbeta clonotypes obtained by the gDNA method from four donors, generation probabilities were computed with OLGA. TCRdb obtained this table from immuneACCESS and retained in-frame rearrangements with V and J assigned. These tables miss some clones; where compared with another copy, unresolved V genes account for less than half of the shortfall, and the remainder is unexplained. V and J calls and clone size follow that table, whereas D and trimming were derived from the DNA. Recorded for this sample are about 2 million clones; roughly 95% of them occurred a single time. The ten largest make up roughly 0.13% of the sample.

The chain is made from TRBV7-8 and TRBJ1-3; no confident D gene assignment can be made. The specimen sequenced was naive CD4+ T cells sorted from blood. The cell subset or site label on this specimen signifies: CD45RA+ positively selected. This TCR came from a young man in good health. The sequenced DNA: TGTGCCAGCAGCTTAGGTTCTTTAACGTGGGAATTCGGAAACACCATATATTTT. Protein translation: CASSLGSLTWEFGNTIYF. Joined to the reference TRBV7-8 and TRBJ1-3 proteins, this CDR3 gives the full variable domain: GAGVSQSPRYKVAKRGQDVALRCDPISGHVSLFWYQQALGQGPEFLTYFQNEAQLDKSGLPSDRFFAERPEGSVSTLKIQRTQQEDSAVYLCASSLGSLTWEFGNTIYFGEGSWLTVV.